This entry concerns a single T cell receptor (beta chain). This specimen comes from a study of blood T cell repertoires in COVID-19. Study context: The origin of the acute and convalescent COVID-19 samples was the United States, Italy and Spain. PBMCs, B-cell-depleted T cells, or T cells provided the cDNA or gDNA that made up the material.

The V segment lost 5 bases and the J segment 5 bases; nucleotides outside the gene matches: 17. The germline V gene has CDR1 LNHDA and CDR2 SQIVND (reference sequence). CDR3 length: 18 residues. Original analysis: Reference gene primer amplification in the assay estimated nucleated cell counts. The method was immunoSEQ multiplex PCR; TCRdb's version includes in-frame clones alone and lacks a portion of them. The V and J calls and the clone size are those of that table, but D and trimming were determined from the DNA. Here the sample spans fewer than 80,000 clones, roughly 90% being singletons. The clonotype was recovered from a human donor in a cohort sampled during active COVID-19. The rearrangement links TRBV19 to TRBJ2-1, with 8 bases that match TRBD2. Sequenced material: peripheral blood. CDR3 nucleotides: TGTGCCAGTAGTCATACCCCTCTAGGACTAGCAGACAACAATGAGCAGTTCTTC. This translates into CASSHTPLGLADNNEQFF.